Below are 29 T cell receptor beta chains sequenced from a single sample in a study of a mutant IDH1 vaccine in newly diagnosed glioma. The time point was: week 5, during vaccination. Every vaccine dose comprised 300 ug of mutant IDH1 20-mer peptide plus topical imiquimod. Their antigens remain unidentified. TCRdb keeps only in-frame clones here, not all; method: immunoSEQ multiplex PCR. The table includes over 45,000 clones, about 86% detected once. The specimen comprised PBMCs, sampled from a glioma patient whose treatment included an IDH1 peptide vaccine. The receptors were gathered from a woman in her fifties or sixties with glioma.

The CDR3 loop is CASSSRGGWQFF. In nucleotides, the CDR3 is TGTGCCAGCAGTTCCCGAGGGGGGTGGCAGTTCTTC. V usage is TRBV6-6 and J usage is TRBJ2-1; D may match TRBD1 or TRBD2 (6 bases each). Germline lookup yields CDR1 MNHNY and CDR2 SVGAGI (reference sequence). Trimming shortened V by 4 bases and J by 12 bases, and 13 bases separated the two germline ends. The CDR3 has 12 residues.

V usage is TRBV19 and J usage is TRBJ2-1; D remains ambiguous. The length of the CDR3 is 12 residues. Trimming left V 7 bases short and J 6 bases short, with 10 bases between. CDR1 LNHDA and CDR2 SQIVND come from the germline V gene (reference sequence). This CDR3 reads CASTWGSNEQFF. Here the CDR3 DNA reads TGTGCCAGTACCTGGGGTAGCAATGAGCAGTTCTTC.

The chain links TRBV19 to TRBJ1-2, with 10 bases lining up with TRBD1. This CDR3 spans 13 amino acids. CDR1 and CDR2 from the germline V gene are LNHDA and SQIVND (reference sequence). V was pared by 6 bases and J by 6 bases, with 4 bases of the junction left unmatched. The CDR3 DNA follows: TGTGCCAGTAGAGACAGGGGGCGTGATGGCTACACCTTC. Translating it yields CASRDRGRDGYTF.

This chain uses TRBV2 with TRBJ2-2; 8 bases are a match to TRBD1. The germline V gene encodes CDR1 SNHLY and CDR2 FYNNEI. V gave up 6 bases and J gave up 7 bases; unmatched junction bases: 7. This CDR3 comprises 14 residues. The CDR3 loop is CASRRQGINGELFF. The CDR3 DNA follows: TGTGCCAGCAGGAGACAGGGGATAAACGGGGAGCTGTTTTTT.

This clone appeared once. The chain has TRBV5-1 and TRBJ1-1; D is possibly TRBD1 (6 bases). Trimming stripped 4 bases from V and 4 bases from J, with 8 bases between. Germline CDR1 reads SGHRS; CDR2 reads YFSETQ. The CDR3 totals 12 residues. The CDR3 coding sequence is TGCGCCAGCAGCCCCAGGGGCACTGAAGCTTTCTTT. Its translation: CASSPRGTEAFF.

V gene TRBV4-2 combines with J gene TRBJ2-1; TRBD2 might be the D (6 bases). V was clipped by 0 bases and J by 2 bases, with 14 bases between them. Germline CDR1 is LGHNA and CDR2 is YNFKEQ. This CDR3 has 17 amino acids. For the CDR3, the DNA is TGTGCCAGCAGCCAAGATTCAGGCGGGGAGGCCTACAATGAGCAGTTCTTC. It encodes CASSQDSGGEAYNEQFF.

The J gene is TRBJ2-1, the V gene TRBV6-5, with TRBD2 identical over 10 bases. CDR1 MNHEY and CDR2 SVGAGI come from the germline V gene. With 4 bases clipped from V and 8 bases from J, the junction kept 8 bases outside the gene matches. CDR3 length: 15 residues. This chain's CDR3 is CASSSPSGGAHEQFF. The CDR3 DNA follows: TGTGCCAGCAGTTCCCCGAGCGGGGGGGCGCATGAGCAGTTCTTC.

This clone was seen once. V is TRBV6-5 and J is TRBJ2-3; D unresolved. V lost 7 bases and J lost 5, with 10 bases in between. The CDR3 runs 12 residues. Looked up from germline, CDR1 is MNHEY and CDR2 is SVGAGI. This chain's CDR3 is CASKAPGDTQYF. The CDR3 coding sequence is TGTGCCAGCAAGGCTCCGGGAGATACGCAGTATTTT.

The chain is built from TRBV15 and TRBJ2-2, with TRBD2 matching over 8 bases. The CDR3 loop spans 18 amino acids. Trimming removed 4 bases from V and 5 bases from J; junction bases left unmatched: 15. Germline-derived CDR1 and CDR2 are LNHNV and YYDKDF (reference sequence). The CDR3 here is CATSTTGGTSTYTGELFF. The CDR3 DNA follows: TGTGCCACCAGCACAACGGGGGGGACTTCCACGTATACCGGGGAGCTGTTTTTT.

The chain recombines TRBV6-1 with TRBJ1-2; D gene unclear. Germline lookup yields CDR1 MNHNS and CDR2 SASEGT. Trimming stripped 8 bases from V and 4 bases from J, with 14 bases between. The CDR3 totals 13 residues. The DNA for the CDR3 is TGTGCCAGCCAGTTAACAGCTTCCTATGGCTACACCTTC. Translating gives CASQLTASYGYTF.

The chain recombines TRBV28 with TRBJ1-6; TRBD1 might be the D (5 bases). This CDR3 has 14 residues. Germline V gene lookup returns CDR1 MDHEN and CDR2 SYDVKM. The V and J ends lost 5 bases and 7 bases respectively, with 12 bases between them. CDR3 sequence (DNA): TGTGCCAGCAGTGCCGGGACTTCCAATTCACCCCTCCACTTT. Amino acids: CASSAGTSNSPLHF.

This clone has a single count. The rearrangement links TRBV4-1 to TRBJ2-7; possibly TRBD2 for D (6 bases). The CDR3 covers 21 residues. The germline CDR1 and CDR2 sequences are MGHRA and YSYEKL. V was cut by 4 bases and J by 4 bases, with 35 bases left in between. The CDR3 sequence is CASSLRSGDSGTSSGRYEQYF. CDR3 nucleotide sequence: TGCGCCAGCAGCCTCCGATCAGGAGATAGCGGTACGAGCAGTGGGCGGTACGAGCAGTACTTC.

This clone turned up a few times. V usage is TRBV9 and J usage is TRBJ1-5; TRBD1 is a possible D gene (5 bases). In germline, CDR1 is SGDLS, CDR2 YYNGEE. The V end lost 0 bases, the J end lost 1 base, and 5 bases lay between the germline ends. This CDR3 contains 14 residues. CDR3 DNA: TGTGCCAGCAGCGTAGGACAGAGCAATCAGCCCCAGCATTTT. Its translation is CASSVGQSNQPQHF.

The chain links TRBV6-6 to TRBJ1-5; the D is unclear. The CDR3 consists of 13 residues. The V end was cut by 6 bases, the J end by 4 bases, with 10 bases between. Germline loops: CDR1 MNHNY, CDR2 SVGAGI (reference sequence). The CDR3 is CASSGQTNQPQHF. The CDR3 DNA sequence: TGTGCCAGCAGCGGCCAGACAAATCAGCCCCAGCATTTT.

The rearrangement links TRBV6-1 to TRBJ1-2; D is ambiguous. The CDR3 has 12 amino acids. Trimming stripped 3 bases from V and 6 bases from J, with 8 bases between. Germline V gene sequence: CDR1 MNHNS, CDR2 SASEGT. The CDR3 here is CASSERWNGYTF. For the CDR3, the DNA is TGTGCCAGCAGTGAGAGGTGGAATGGCTACACCTTC.

The V and J genes are TRBV9 and TRBJ2-1; D not certain. Germline V gene data show CDR1 as SGDLS and CDR2 as YYNGEE. The CDR3 has 15 amino acids. The V end was cut by 0 bases, the J end by 0 bases, with 7 bases between. CDR3: CASSVDYSSYNEQFF. Written as DNA, the CDR3 is TGTGCCAGCAGCGTAGACTACTCCTCCTACAATGAGCAGTTCTTC.

This clone showed up just once. The chain employs TRBV9 and TRBJ1-6; no reliable D call. The CDR3 has 14 residues. Deletions cut 6 bases from V and 7 bases from J, with 14 bases between. Germline V gene lookup returns CDR1 SGDLS and CDR2 YYNGEE. CDR3 sequence: CASNLDPLNSPLHF. CDR3 coding DNA: TGTGCCAGCAACCTAGATCCCCTAAATTCACCCCTCCACTTT.

The chain joins TRBV28 to TRBJ1-6; 12 nucleotides align to TRBD1. Germline V CDR1 and CDR2: MDHEN, SYDVKM. V trimming: 4 bases; J trimming: 8 bases; junction bases outside the gene matches: 15. The CDR3 has 19 residues. The CDR3 spells CASSSAGTGGFLGHSPLHF. The CDR3 DNA sequence: TGTGCCAGCAGTTCCGCCGGGACAGGGGGCTTTCTGGGACATTCACCCCTCCACTTT.

The V and J genes are TRBV7-2 and TRBJ1-2; D is unresolved. The V gene's germline CDR1 is SGHTA and CDR2 FQGNSA. The CDR3 is 16 residues long. V lost 2 bases, J lost 4 bases, and 17 bases lay in between. CDR3 amino acids: CASSLNWQTNTYGYTF. CDR3 sequence (DNA): TGTGCCAGCAGCTTAAATTGGCAGACAAATACCTATGGCTACACCTTC.

V gene TRBV5-5 combines with J gene TRBJ1-3; weak D call: TRBD1 (6 bases). The CDR3 runs to 14 residues. V gave up 4 bases and J gave up 9 bases, with 17 bases separating them. CDR1 and CDR2 (germline): SGHKS, YYEKEE (reference sequence). The CDR3 DNA reads TGTGCCAGCAGCATACAGGGTGACGCACCCACCATATATTTT. It encodes CASSIQGDAPTIYF.

This chain connects TRBV19 to TRBJ2-3, with a weak D call TRBD1 (6 bases). This CDR3 has 14 amino acids. V was cut by 5 bases and J by 2 bases, with 11 bases left in between. The germline CDR1 and CDR2 sequences are LNHDA and SQIVND (reference sequence). DNA for the CDR3: TGTGCCAGTAGTTCAGGGGATGCCACAGATACGCAGTATTTT. It yields the protein CASSSGDATDTQYF.

The J gene is TRBJ1-4, the V gene TRBV6-5; maybe TRBD1 (5 bases). CDR1 is MNHEY, CDR2 SVGAGI, per germline. Trimming took off 4 bases at V and 7 bases at J, with 19 bases between the two ends. CDR3 length: 16 amino acids. In DNA form, the CDR3 reads TGTGCCAGCAGTTTCGGCCCCAGGGCCGATTTTGAAAAACTGTTTTTT. As protein: CASSFGPRADFEKLFF.

This clone was seen just once. This chain uses TRBV9 with TRBJ1-2, with 9 bases lining up with TRBD1. Germline V gene data show CDR1 as SGDLS and CDR2 as YYNGEE. The CDR3 consists of 15 residues. The V gene end was trimmed by 4 bases and the J gene end by 4 bases; junction bases not matched to a gene: 8. This CDR3 is CASSPRTGVLYGYTF. CDR3 nucleotides: TGTGCCAGCAGCCCACGGACAGGGGTCCTCTATGGCTACACCTTC.

This clone has more than one count but fewer than ten. The J gene is TRBJ1-1, the V gene TRBV7-6, with 8 bases identical to TRBD1. This CDR3 region has 15 residues. From germline, CDR1 is SGHVS and CDR2 FNYEAQ. Germline trimming cut 1 base from V and 3 bases from J; bases unmatched to any gene: 4. CDR3 DNA sequence: TGTGCCAGCAGCTTAGGGACAGGGTGGGACACTGAAGCTTTCTTT. Its protein product is CASSLGTGWDTEAFF.

The chain is built from TRBV7-8 and TRBJ1-4; 11 bases match TRBD1. CDR1 is SGHVS and CDR2 is FQNEAQ in the germline V gene. With V trimmed by 5 bases and J by 5 bases, 4 bases remained unmatched. This CDR3 spans 15 amino acids. DNA of the CDR3: TGTGCCAGCAGCCCCTGGGACAGGGGGAATGAAAAACTGTTTTTT. Translation gives CASSPWDRGNEKLFF. The full variable domain, its missing parts supplied by reference TRBV7-8 and TRBJ1-4, is GAGVSQSPRYKVAKRGQDVALRCDPISGHVSLFWYQQALGQGPEFLTYFQNEAQLDKSGLPSDRFFAERPEGSVSTLKIQRTQQEDSAVYLCASSPWDRGNEKLFFGSGTQLSVL.

J is TRBJ1-3 and V is TRBV6-5; D call uncertain. CDR1 and CDR2 from the germline V gene are MNHEY and SVGAGI. The CDR3 contains 15 residues. V gave up 0 bases and J gave up 2 bases, with 8 bases separating them. Here the CDR3 reads CASSYSLGAGNTIYF. The CDR3 DNA reads as TGTGCCAGCAGTTACTCTCTCGGGGCTGGAAACACCATATATTTT.

This clone has only a few counts. The V call is TRBV4-2, the J call TRBJ1-4; D ambiguous. This CDR3 has 11 amino acids. The germline gives CDR1 LGHNA, CDR2 YNFKEQ. Trimming cost V 6 bases and J 4 bases, with 3 bases left between them. The CDR3 here is CASSDNEKLFF. The CDR3 DNA reads TGTGCCAGCAGTGATAATGAAAAACTGTTTTTT.

This sequence joins TRBV2 and TRBJ1-2, with a weak D call TRBD1 (6 bases). There are 11 residues in the CDR3. The germline V gene encodes CDR1 SNHLY and CDR2 FYNNEI. V was trimmed by 8 bases and J by 9 bases, leaving 13 bases between them. This CDR3 is CASRTARSYTF. The CDR3, as DNA: TGTGCCAGCCGGACAGCCAGAAGCTACACCTTC.

The V call is TRBV5-6, the J call TRBJ2-7; D might be TRBD2 (5 bases). V dropped 3 bases and J dropped 5 bases, with 6 bases sitting between them. The length of the CDR3 is 11 residues. Germline lookup yields CDR1 SGHDT and CDR2 YYEEEE. CDR3 residues: CASSWGDEQYF. Written as DNA, the CDR3 is TGTGCCAGCAGCTGGGGAGACGAGCAGTACTTC.